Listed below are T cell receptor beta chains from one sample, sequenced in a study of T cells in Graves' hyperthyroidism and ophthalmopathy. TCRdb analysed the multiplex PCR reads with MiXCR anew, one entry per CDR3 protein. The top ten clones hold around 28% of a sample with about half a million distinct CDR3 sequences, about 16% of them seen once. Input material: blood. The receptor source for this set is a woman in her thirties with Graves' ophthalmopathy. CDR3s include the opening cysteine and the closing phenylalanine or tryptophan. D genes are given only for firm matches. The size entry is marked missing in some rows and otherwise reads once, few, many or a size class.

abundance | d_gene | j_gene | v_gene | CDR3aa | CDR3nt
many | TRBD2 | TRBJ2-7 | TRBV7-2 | CASSLGRTSGREQYF | TGTGCCAGCAGCTTAGGGAGGACTAGCGGGAGAGAGCAGTACTTC
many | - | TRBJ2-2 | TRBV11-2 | CASSWVGSGELFF | TGTGCCAGCAGCTGGGTTGGCTCCGGGGAGCTGTTTTTT
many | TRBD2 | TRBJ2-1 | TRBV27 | CASSLSSEFGLAEVNEQFF | TGTGCCAGCAGTTTATCGAGCGAGTTCGGACTAGCGGAAGTCAATGAGCAGTTCTTC
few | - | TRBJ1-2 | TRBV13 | CASSDLQPNYGYTF | TGTGCCAGCAGCGATTTACAGCCGAACTATGGCTACACCTTC
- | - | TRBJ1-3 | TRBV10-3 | CAIRDSANTIYF | TGTGCCATCAGGGACTCCGCAAACACCATATATTTT
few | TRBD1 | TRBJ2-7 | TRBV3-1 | CASSLLGTEYEQYF | TGTGCCAGCAGCCTCCTAGGGACAGAATACGAGCAGTACTTC
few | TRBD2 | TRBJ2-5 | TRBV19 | CASSIAGGETQYF | TGTGCCAGTAGTATAGCGGGGGGAGAGACCCAGTACTTC
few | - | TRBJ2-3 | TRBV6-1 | CASRGGDRGRDTQYF | TGTGCCAGCAGGGGGGGCGACAGAGGACGGGATACGCAGTATTTT
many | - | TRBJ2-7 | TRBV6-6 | CASSYSTGGSYEQYF | TGTGCCAGCAGTTACTCGACAGGAGGATCCTACGAGCAGTACTTC
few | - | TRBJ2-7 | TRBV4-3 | CASSQELTGRGYEQYF | TGCGCCAGCAGCCAAGAATTGACGGGGCGGGGCTACGAGCAGTACTTC
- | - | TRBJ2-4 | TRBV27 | CASSNGITDIQYF | TGTGCCAGCAGCAATGGGATTACTGACATTCAGTACTTC
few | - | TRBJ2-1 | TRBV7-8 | CASSPPGGRGQFF | TGTGCCAGCAGCCCCCCCGGGGGACGTGGGCAGTTCTTC
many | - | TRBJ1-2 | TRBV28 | CASSSSGATANYGYTF | TGTGCCAGCAGCTCCTCAGGGGCGACAGCTAACTATGGCTACACCTTC
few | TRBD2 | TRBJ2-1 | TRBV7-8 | CASSPGTSGSFEQFF | TGTGCCAGCAGCCCCGGGACTAGCGGGAGTTTTGAGCAGTTCTTC
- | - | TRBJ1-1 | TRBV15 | CATSRDSSGRAFF | TGTGCCACCAGCAGAGATTCGTCCGGGCGAGCTTTCTTT
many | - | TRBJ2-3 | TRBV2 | CASSEGLADTQYF | TGTGCCAGCAGTGAAGGGTTAGCAGATACGCAGTATTTT
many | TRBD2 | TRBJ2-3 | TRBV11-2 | CASSGLAVLRADTQYF | TGTGCCAGCAGCGGACTAGCGGTTCTAAGGGCAGATACGCAGTATTTT
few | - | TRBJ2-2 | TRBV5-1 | CASSSKGPTRGELFF | TGCGCCAGCAGCTCCAAGGGTCCCACAAGGGGGGAGCTGTTTTTT
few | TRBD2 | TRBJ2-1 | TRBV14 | CASSQDEQAGGSYEQFF | TGTGCCAGCAGCCAAGATGAACAAGCGGGAGGCAGTTATGAGCAGTTCTTC
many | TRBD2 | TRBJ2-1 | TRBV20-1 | CSARPPSSAGGGVGQFF | TGCAGTGCTCGGCCTCCCTCGTCAGCGGGAGGGGGGGTAGGACAGTTCTTC
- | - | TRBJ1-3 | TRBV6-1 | CASSLTGGDPGNTIYF | TGTGCCAGCAGTCTCACGGGGGGCGATCCCGGAAACACCATATATTTT
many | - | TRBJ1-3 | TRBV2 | CASSGTVPGNTIYF | TGTGCCAGCAGTGGGACGGTGCCTGGAAACACCATATATTTT
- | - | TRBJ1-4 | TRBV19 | CASSMGLATQLFF | TGTGCCAGTAGTATGGGGTTGGCGACCCAACTGTTTTTT
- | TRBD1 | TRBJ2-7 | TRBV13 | CASRREGASYEQYF | TGTGCCAGCAGGAGAGAGGGGGCAAGCTACGAGCAGTACTTC
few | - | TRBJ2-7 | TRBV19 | CASKGSPYEQYF | TGTGCCAGTAAAGGATCCCCCTACGAGCAGTACTTC
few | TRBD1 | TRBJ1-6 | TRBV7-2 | CASSLDRVNNSPLHF | TGTGCCAGCAGCCTTGACAGGGTCAATAATTCACCCCTCCACTTT
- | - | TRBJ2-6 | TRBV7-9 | CASSLVQSAGGANVLTF | TGTGCCAGCAGCTTAGTGCAGTCCGCGGGGGGGGCCAACGTCCTGACTTTC
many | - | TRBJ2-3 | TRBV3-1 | CASSPGGGTQYF | TGTGCCAGCAGCCCCGGAGGCGGTACGCAGTATTTT
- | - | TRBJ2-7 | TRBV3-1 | CASSHPDAAPYEQYF | TGCGCCAGCAGCCACCCGGACGCCGCCCCCTACGAGCAGTACTTC
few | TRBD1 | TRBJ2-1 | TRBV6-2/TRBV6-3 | CASSRAWTGYYNEQFF | TGTGCCAGCAGCCGGGCCTGGACAGGGTACTACAATGAGCAGTTCTTC
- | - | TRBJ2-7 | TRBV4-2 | CASSEAVGDPSYEQYF | TGTGCCAGCAGCGAAGCCGTGGGGGATCCCTCCTACGAGCAGTACTTC
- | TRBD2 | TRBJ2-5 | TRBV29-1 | CSVEVGLVETQYF | TGCAGCGTTGAAGTCGGACTAGTAGAGACCCAGTACTTC
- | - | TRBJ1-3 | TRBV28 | CASSGRQTILRNTIYF | TGTGCCAGCAGCGGTCGACAGACCATCCTGCGGAACACCATATATTTT
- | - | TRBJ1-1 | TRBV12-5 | CASGLVGFESRSGTEAFF | TGTGCTAGTGGTTTGGTAGGTTTCGAGAGCAGATCTGGTACCGAAGCTTTCTTT
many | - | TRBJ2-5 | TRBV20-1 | CSARSMRETQYF | TGCAGTGCTAGGTCCATGCGGGAGACCCAGTACTTC
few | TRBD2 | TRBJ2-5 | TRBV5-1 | CATRDQGLTQETQYF | TGCGCCACCCGCGATCAGGGACTAACTCAAGAGACCCAGTACTTC
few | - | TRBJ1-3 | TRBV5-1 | CASSREEAGNTIYF | TGCGCCAGCAGCCGGGAGGAGGCTGGAAACACCATATATTTT
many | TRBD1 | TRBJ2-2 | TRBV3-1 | CASTPGGNTGELFF | TGTGCCAGCACCCCAGGGGGGAACACCGGGGAGCTGTTTTTT
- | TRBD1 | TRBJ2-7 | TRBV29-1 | CSVRDRGFEQYF | TGCAGCGTTCGGGACAGGGGATTCGAGCAGTACTTC
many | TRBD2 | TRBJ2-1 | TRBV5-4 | CASSLKSSGRVNNEQFF | TGTGCCAGCAGCTTGAAGTCTAGCGGGAGGGTAAACAATGAGCAGTTCTTC
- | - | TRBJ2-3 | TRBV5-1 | CASSVSGYTQYF | TGCGCCAGCAGCGTTAGCGGATACACGCAGTATTTT
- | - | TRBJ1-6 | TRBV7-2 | CASSLALNSPLHF | TGTGCCAGCAGCTTAGCTTTAAATTCACCCCTCCACTTT
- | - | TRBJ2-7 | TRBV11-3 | CANSPTRRGSEQYF | TGTGCCAACAGCCCAACCAGGAGGGGATCCGAGCAGTACTTC
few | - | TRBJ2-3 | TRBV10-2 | CASSGGLSTDTQYF | TGCGCCAGCAGTGGGGGACTCTCCACAGATACGCAGTATTTT
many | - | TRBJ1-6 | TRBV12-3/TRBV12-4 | CASSPSRGNNSPLHF | TGTGCCAGCAGTCCCAGCCGGGGCAATAATTCACCCCTCCACTTT
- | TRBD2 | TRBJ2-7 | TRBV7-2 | CASSDNLAGVYEQYF | TGTGCCAGCAGCGACAACCTAGCGGGAGTCTACGAGCAGTACTTC
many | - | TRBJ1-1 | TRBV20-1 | CSATGDTEAFF | TGCAGTGCCACGGGGGACACTGAAGCTTTCTTT
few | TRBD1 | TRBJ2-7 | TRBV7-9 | CASSFVGKRTGDEQYF | TGTGCCAGCAGCTTTGTCGGTAAACGGACAGGTGACGAGCAGTACTTC
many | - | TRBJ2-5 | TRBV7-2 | CASSRSGDLGTQYF | TGTGCCAGCAGCCGATCGGGGGATTTAGGGACCCAGTACTTC
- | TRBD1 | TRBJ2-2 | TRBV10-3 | CAISGGGQGGELFF | TGTGCCATCAGTGGAGGGGGCCAAGGCGGGGAGCTGTTTTTT